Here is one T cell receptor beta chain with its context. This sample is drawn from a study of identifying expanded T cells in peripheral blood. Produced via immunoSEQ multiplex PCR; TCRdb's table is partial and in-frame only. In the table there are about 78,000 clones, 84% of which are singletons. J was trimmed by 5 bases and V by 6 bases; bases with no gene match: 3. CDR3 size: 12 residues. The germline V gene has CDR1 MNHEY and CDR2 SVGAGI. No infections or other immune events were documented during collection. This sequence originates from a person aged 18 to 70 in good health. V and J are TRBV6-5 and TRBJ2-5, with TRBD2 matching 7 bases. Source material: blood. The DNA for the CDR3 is TGTGCCAGCAGCCCCGGGGGGGAGACCCAGTACTTC. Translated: CASSPGGETQYF.